Listed below are T cell receptor beta chains from one sample, sequenced in a study of T cells in Graves' hyperthyroidism and ophthalmopathy. TCRdb re-called the multiplex PCR reads through MiXCR, storing one row per CDR3 protein. The repertoire holds roughly 380,000 distinct CDR3 sequences, with around an eighth as singletons. Sequenced sample: blood. Receptor source: a man aged 25 to 45 with Graves' hyperthyroidism that later progressed to Graves' ophthalmopathy. Both conserved end residues are part of each CDR3. The order of the fields is V gene, clone size, J gene, D gene, CDR3 DNA, CDR3 protein. A D gene is named only where the DNA matches it firmly. Some rows mark clone size as missing; the rest say once, few, many or name a class of expanded clone.

v_call: TRBV10-2
clone_size: few
j_call: TRBJ2-3
d_call: TRBD2
cdr3_nt: TGCGCCAGCAGTGGTCTAGCGGGGGGCCTTAGCACAGATACGCAGTATTTT
cdr3_aa: CASSGLAGGLSTDTQYF

v_call: TRBV2
clone_size: many
j_call: TRBJ2-2
d_call: TRBD1
cdr3_nt: TGTGCCAGCAGTGAAAATCCCTTTTCCGGGACAGGGCTTATCGGGGAGCTGTTTTTT
cdr3_aa: CASSENPFSGTGLIGELFF

v_call: TRBV9
clone_size: -
j_call: TRBJ2-1
d_call: -
cdr3_nt: TGTGCCAGCAGCGTAGACGGGAGCGGCTCCTACAATGAGCAGTTCTTC
cdr3_aa: CASSVDGSGSYNEQFF

v_call: TRBV13
clone_size: few
j_call: TRBJ1-1
d_call: TRBD1
cdr3_nt: TGTGCCAGCAGCAATGCCGGGACAGGGAACACTGAAGCTTCCTTT
cdr3_aa: CASSNAGTGNTEASF

v_call: TRBV6-1
clone_size: many
j_call: TRBJ2-2
d_call: -
cdr3_nt: TGTGCCAGCAGTAAGGGGTCGAACACCGGGGAGCTGTTTTTT
cdr3_aa: CASSKGSNTGELFF

v_call: TRBV30
clone_size: many
j_call: TRBJ1-2
d_call: -
cdr3_nt: TGTGCCTGGTCGGTAAACTATGGCTACACCTTC
cdr3_aa: CAWSVNYGYTF

v_call: TRBV20-1
clone_size: many
j_call: TRBJ1-1
d_call: TRBD1
cdr3_nt: TGCAGTGCAAAACACATAGGGGGCTCTGAAGCTTTCTTT
cdr3_aa: CSAKHIGGSEAFF

v_call: TRBV10-1
clone_size: -
j_call: TRBJ1-6
d_call: -
cdr3_nt: TGCGCCAGCAGTGAGTCTGGCAGTTCACCCCTCCACTTT
cdr3_aa: CASSESGSSPLHF

v_call: TRBV10-3
clone_size: -
j_call: TRBJ2-6
d_call: TRBD1
cdr3_nt: TGTGCCATCAGTTCGGGACAGGGGAAGACCGGGGCCAACGTCCTGACTTTC
cdr3_aa: CAISSGQGKTGANVLTF

v_call: TRBV5-1
clone_size: many
j_call: TRBJ1-6
d_call: -
cdr3_nt: TGCGCCAGCAGTTCCGAGGGGGTAAATTCACCCCTCCACTTT
cdr3_aa: CASSSEGVNSPLHF

v_call: TRBV6-1
clone_size: many
j_call: TRBJ2-1
d_call: -
cdr3_nt: TGTGCCAGCAGTTACGGAGGGGGCGGTGAGCAGTTCTTC
cdr3_aa: CASSYGGGGEQFF

v_call: TRBV4-1
clone_size: -
j_call: TRBJ1-2
d_call: -
cdr3_nt: TGTGCCAGCAGCCAAGATCGGGCTTTCTCGGGGCATGGCTACACCTTC
cdr3_aa: CASSQDRAFSGHGYTF

v_call: TRBV19
clone_size: -
j_call: TRBJ2-2
d_call: TRBD1
cdr3_nt: TGTGCCAGCACCGGGACAGGGGGTCTCAGGGAGCTGTTTTTT
cdr3_aa: CASTGTGGLRELFF

v_call: TRBV6-2/TRBV6-3
clone_size: many
j_call: TRBJ1-2
d_call: -
cdr3_nt: TGTGCCAGCACAATTCCAGGGGACTCTAACTATGGCTACACCTTC
cdr3_aa: CASTIPGDSNYGYTF

v_call: TRBV30
clone_size: few
j_call: TRBJ2-3
d_call: TRBD1
cdr3_nt: TGTGCCTGGACAGACAGGGTGATAGGCACAGATACGCAGTATTTT
cdr3_aa: CAWTDRVIGTDTQYF

v_call: TRBV6-5
clone_size: few
j_call: TRBJ2-7
d_call: -
cdr3_nt: TGTGCCAGCAGTTACAACGCCCAGGGCGGGGCAAAGAACGAGCAGTACTTC
cdr3_aa: CASSYNAQGGAKNEQYF

v_call: TRBV24-1
clone_size: many
j_call: TRBJ1-2
d_call: -
cdr3_nt: TGTGCCACCAGTGATTCGCTCGGGACGGACTATGGCTACACCTTC
cdr3_aa: CATSDSLGTDYGYTF

v_call: TRBV9
clone_size: -
j_call: TRBJ1-2
d_call: -
cdr3_nt: TGTGCCAGCAGCGTAGGAGAGGGCTCCTCCTATGGCTACACCTTC
cdr3_aa: CASSVGEGSSYGYTF

v_call: TRBV7-8
clone_size: many
j_call: TRBJ2-7
d_call: -
cdr3_nt: TGTGCCAGCAGCGCGTCCAGGGACGCGGGGCAGTACTTC
cdr3_aa: CASSASRDAGQYF

v_call: TRBV3-1
clone_size: many
j_call: TRBJ2-2
d_call: TRBD1
cdr3_nt: TGTGCCAGCACCCAAGGGGGCTTCGGCGGGGAGCTGTTTTTT
cdr3_aa: CASTQGGFGGELFF

v_call: TRBV27
clone_size: many
j_call: TRBJ2-7
d_call: -
cdr3_nt: TGTGCCAGTTCGGGAGGAGGGGGGGCGCTGTCCTACGAGCAGTACTTC
cdr3_aa: CASSGGGGALSYEQYF

v_call: TRBV4-1
clone_size: few
j_call: TRBJ2-7
d_call: -
cdr3_nt: TGCGCCAGCAGCCAAGAGAACCGGGGAGACGAGCAGTACTTC
cdr3_aa: CASSQENRGDEQYF

v_call: TRBV12-3/TRBV12-4
clone_size: many
j_call: TRBJ1-5
d_call: TRBD1
cdr3_nt: TGTGCCAGCACGATAACAGGGGATAGCAATCAGCCCCAGCATTTT
cdr3_aa: CASTITGDSNQPQHF

v_call: TRBV4-2
clone_size: few
j_call: TRBJ2-7
d_call: -
cdr3_nt: TGTGCCAGCAGCCAAGTTGGAACGGAAGTAGGCGAGCAGTACTTC
cdr3_aa: CASSQVGTEVGEQYF

v_call: TRBV28
clone_size: many
j_call: TRBJ2-5
d_call: -
cdr3_nt: TGTGCCAGCAGTTTCTCCGACGGCAGAGAGACCCAGTACTTC
cdr3_aa: CASSFSDGRETQYF

v_call: TRBV6-5
clone_size: -
j_call: TRBJ2-7
d_call: -
cdr3_nt: TGTGCCAGCAGTTACGGGGGAAACTACTACGAGCAGTACTTC
cdr3_aa: CASSYGGNYYEQYF

v_call: TRBV5-5
clone_size: -
j_call: TRBJ1-4
d_call: TRBD1
cdr3_nt: TGTGCCAGCAGCCTAGAGACAGGGCGGTACGAAAAACTGTTTTTT
cdr3_aa: CASSLETGRYEKLFF

v_call: TRBV5-1
clone_size: many
j_call: TRBJ1-3
d_call: -
cdr3_nt: TGCGCCAGCAGCTTGGAGCCCTCTGGAAACACCATATATTTT
cdr3_aa: CASSLEPSGNTIYF

v_call: TRBV27
clone_size: many
j_call: TRBJ2-7
d_call: TRBD1
cdr3_nt: TGTGCCAGCAGTATAGGGACAGGGGCCTACGAGCAGTACTTC
cdr3_aa: CASSIGTGAYEQYF

v_call: TRBV18
clone_size: few
j_call: TRBJ2-2
d_call: TRBD2
cdr3_nt: TGTGCCAGCTCACCACCTGCGGGGGGACCCAACACCGGGGAGCTGTTTTTT
cdr3_aa: CASSPPAGGPNTGELFF

v_call: TRBV7-2
clone_size: few
j_call: TRBJ1-2
d_call: -
cdr3_nt: TGTGCCAGCAGCTTAGCAGTCAGAAATGGCTACACCTTC
cdr3_aa: CASSLAVRNGYTF

v_call: TRBV11-2
clone_size: -
j_call: TRBJ2-7
d_call: -
cdr3_nt: TGTGCCAGCAGCTTAGATCCTGGCGGGGGCCTATCCTACGAGCAGTACTTC
cdr3_aa: CASSLDPGGGLSYEQYF

v_call: TRBV28
clone_size: many
j_call: TRBJ2-7
d_call: -
cdr3_nt: TGTGCCAGCTGTCAGGGCCCTTCCTACGAGCAGTACTTC
cdr3_aa: CASCQGPSYEQYF

v_call: TRBV6-1
clone_size: few
j_call: TRBJ2-5
d_call: TRBD2
cdr3_nt: TGTGCCAGCAGCAAGACTAGCGCCACATCACAAGAGACCCAGTACTTC
cdr3_aa: CASSKTSATSQETQYF

v_call: TRBV3-1
clone_size: many
j_call: TRBJ1-2
d_call: TRBD1
cdr3_nt: TGTGCCAGCAGCTATCGGGACAGCCAGAGAAGTGGCTACACCTTC
cdr3_aa: CASSYRDSQRSGYTF

v_call: TRBV28
clone_size: few
j_call: TRBJ2-3
d_call: -
cdr3_nt: TGTGCCAGCAGTTTAGGCGGTGCGGGGGCCACAGATACGCAGTATTTT
cdr3_aa: CASSLGGAGATDTQYF

v_call: TRBV7-8
clone_size: many
j_call: TRBJ1-3
d_call: -
cdr3_nt: TGTGCCAGCAGCTTGGGTCGGGGAAGACGGGGGCCTGGAAACACCATATATTTT
cdr3_aa: CASSLGRGRRGPGNTIYF

v_call: TRBV7-9
clone_size: many
j_call: TRBJ1-3
d_call: -
cdr3_nt: TGTGCCAGCAGCCAAGGGCAGGGCCCCTCTGGAAACACCATATATTTT
cdr3_aa: CASSQGQGPSGNTIYF

v_call: TRBV20-1
clone_size: few
j_call: TRBJ1-2
d_call: -
cdr3_nt: TGCAGTGCCCTCGGTGCTAACTATGGCTACACCTTC
cdr3_aa: CSALGANYGYTF

v_call: TRBV5-1
clone_size: once
j_call: TRBJ2-5
d_call: TRBD1
cdr3_nt: TGCGCCAGCAGCCTAGCCGGGACAGGGGGCCGAGAGACCCAGTACTTC
cdr3_aa: CASSLAGTGGRETQYF

v_call: TRBV27
clone_size: many
j_call: TRBJ1-6
d_call: -
cdr3_nt: TGTGCCAGCAGCTCGGTCGGGGTAGGTTCACCCCTCCACTTT
cdr3_aa: CASSSVGVGSPLHF